Sequencing of this TCR beta chain was carried out in a study of cytomegalovirus exposure and HLA in healthy donors. Study-level points and caveats: In a later analysis, compared with equally common non-associated chains, HLA-associated beta chains were more expanded.

This clone was detected only once. Its cognate antigen is unknown. The J segment lost 3 bases and the V segment lost 5 bases, leaving 6 bases of the junction unmatched. The CDR3 spans 15 residues. Germline assignment: CDR1 SEHNR and CDR2 FQNEAQ (reference sequence). PCR employed 60 Vbeta and 13 Jbeta primers. Clones were sequenced by immunoSEQ multiplex PCR, and TCRdb holds only the in-frame ones, with some missing. The repertoire holds fewer than 250,000 clones, with about 87% as singletons. The V and J genes are TRBV7-9 and TRBJ2-7, with 11 bases aligning to TRBD2. The source of this sequence is a woman aged 18-29 years in good health and CMV-seronegative. Sequenced input: PBMCs. CDR3 in DNA: TGTGCCAGCAGCCCTTCTGGACTAGCGGGCTACGAGCAGTACTTC. Its protein product is CASSPSGLAGYEQYF.